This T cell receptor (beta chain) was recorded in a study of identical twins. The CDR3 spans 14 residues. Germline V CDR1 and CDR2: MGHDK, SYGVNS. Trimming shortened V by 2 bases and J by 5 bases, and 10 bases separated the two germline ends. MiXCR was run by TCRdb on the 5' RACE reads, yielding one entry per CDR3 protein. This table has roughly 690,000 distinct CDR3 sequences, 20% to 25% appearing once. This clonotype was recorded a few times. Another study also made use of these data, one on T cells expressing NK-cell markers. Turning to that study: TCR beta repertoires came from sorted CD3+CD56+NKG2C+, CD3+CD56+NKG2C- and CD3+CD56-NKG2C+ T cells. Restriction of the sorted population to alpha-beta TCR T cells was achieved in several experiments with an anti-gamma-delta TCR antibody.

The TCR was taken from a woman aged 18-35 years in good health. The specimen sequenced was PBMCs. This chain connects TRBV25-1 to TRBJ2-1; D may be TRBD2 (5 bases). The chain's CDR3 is CASSEPGLNNEQFF. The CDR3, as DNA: TGTGCCAGCAGTGAACCCGGACTGAACAATGAGCAGTTCTTC.